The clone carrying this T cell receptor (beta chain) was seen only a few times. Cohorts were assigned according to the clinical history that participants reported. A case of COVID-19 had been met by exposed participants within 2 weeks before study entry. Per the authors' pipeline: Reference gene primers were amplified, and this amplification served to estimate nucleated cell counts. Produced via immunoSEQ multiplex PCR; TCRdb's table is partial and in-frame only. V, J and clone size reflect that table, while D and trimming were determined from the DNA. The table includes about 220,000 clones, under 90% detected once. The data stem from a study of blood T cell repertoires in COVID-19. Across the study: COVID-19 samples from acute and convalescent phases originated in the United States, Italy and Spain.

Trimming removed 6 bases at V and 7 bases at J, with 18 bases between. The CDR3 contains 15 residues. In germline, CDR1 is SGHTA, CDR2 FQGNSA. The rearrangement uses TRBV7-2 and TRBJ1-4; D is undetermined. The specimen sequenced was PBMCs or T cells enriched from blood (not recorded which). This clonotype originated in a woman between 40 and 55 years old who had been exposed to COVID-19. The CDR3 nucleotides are TGTGCCAGCAGTCCTAAGGGAGGTAGGCGTGAAAAACTGTTTTTT. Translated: CASSPKGGRREKLFF.